One T cell receptor (beta chain) is described in this entry. Its antigen is currently unknown. Trimming cost V 0 bases and J 7 bases; bases outside gene matches: 5. The CDR3 is made up of 16 amino acids. Germline assignment: CDR1 MGHRA and CDR2 YSYEKL. This entry belongs to a study of CD8 T cells in ankylosing spondylitis. Study observations and caveats: Disease-linked clones bore a CD8+ phenotype and were relatively rare in peripheral blood. Reports of some motif variants in reactive arthritis synovial fluid and blood predate this one. According to the report, clones linked to the disease were significantly enriched in matched synovial fluid samples taken from ankylosing spondylitis patients.

TCRdb called the 5' RACE reads again in MiXCR, with one record for every CDR3 protein. This table has 200,000 to 250,000 distinct CDR3 sequences, roughly 26% appearing once. The clonotype comes from a male donor with ankylosing spondylitis or in good health (not recorded which). V gene TRBV4-1 combines with J gene TRBJ2-1, with TRBD1 identical over 11 bases. The sequencing input was blood, either unsorted or a sorted T cell fraction (not recorded which). The CDR3 region is CASSQDGQGAWNEQFF. The CDR3 DNA follows: TGCGCCAGCAGCCAAGACGGACAGGGGGCTTGGAATGAGCAGTTCTTC.